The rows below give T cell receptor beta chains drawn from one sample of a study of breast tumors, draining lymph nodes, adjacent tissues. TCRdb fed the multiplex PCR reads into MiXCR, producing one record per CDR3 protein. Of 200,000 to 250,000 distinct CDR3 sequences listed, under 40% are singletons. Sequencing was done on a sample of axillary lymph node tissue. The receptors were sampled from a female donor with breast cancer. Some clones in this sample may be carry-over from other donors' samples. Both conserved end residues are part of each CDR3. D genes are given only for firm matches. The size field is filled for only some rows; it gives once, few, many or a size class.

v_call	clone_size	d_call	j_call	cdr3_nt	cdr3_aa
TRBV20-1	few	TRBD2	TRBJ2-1	TGCAGTGCTAAAGGCCCAGCGGGGGGGGTAGGTGAGCAGTTCTTC	CSAKGPAGGVGEQFF
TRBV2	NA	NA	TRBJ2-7	TGTGCCAGCAGTGAGCCAAGGGGGGACGAGCAGTACTTC	CASSEPRGDEQYF
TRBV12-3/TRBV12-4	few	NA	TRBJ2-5	TGTGCCAGCAGCCCCCTGTGGGGACGACGCGTGACCCAGTACTTC	CASSPLWGRRVTQYF
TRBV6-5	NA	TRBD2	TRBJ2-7	TGTGCCAGCAGAGGGAAGGGTAGCGGGATCTACGAGCAGTACTTC	CASRGKGSGIYEQYF
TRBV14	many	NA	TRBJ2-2	TGTGCCAGCAGCCAATCAGGGACGAACACCGGGGAGCTGTTTTTT	CASSQSGTNTGELFF
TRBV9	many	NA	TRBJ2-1	TGTGCCAGCAGCAGGACAGTTAACAATGAGCAGTTCTTC	CASSRTVNNEQFF
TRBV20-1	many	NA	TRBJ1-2	TGCAGTGCGTTCCCGGCCGGGGGGAGAAACTATGGCTACACCTTC	CSAFPAGGRNYGYTF
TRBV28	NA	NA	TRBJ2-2	TGTGCCAGCACCGAACTTGGAGGCGGAGGTTCCGGGGAGCTGTTTTTT	CASTELGGGGSGELFF
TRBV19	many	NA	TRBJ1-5	TGTGCCAGTAGTATGGTCCAGGGATATCAGCCCCAGCATTTT	CASSMVQGYQPQHF
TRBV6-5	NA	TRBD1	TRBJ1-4	TGTGCCAGCAGTCACACCCGAGGGAGGGGGCGAGAAAAACTGTTTTTT	CASSHTRGRGREKLFF
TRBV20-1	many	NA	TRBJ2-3	TGCAGTGCTGCTGCCGTTATAGTCACAGATACGCAGTATTTT	CSAAAVIVTDTQYF
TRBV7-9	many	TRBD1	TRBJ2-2	TGTGCCAGCAGCCCCCGCACAGGGGGGAATCAGGAGCTGTTTTTT	CASSPRTGGNQELFF
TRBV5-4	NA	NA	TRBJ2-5	TGTGCCAGCAGCCAGACGCCCGGGAAGTACGAGACCCAGTACTTC	CASSQTPGKYETQYF
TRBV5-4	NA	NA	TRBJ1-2	TGTGCCAGCAGCTTAGTGGTCGGGGCCGGCTACACCTTC	CASSLVVGAGYTF
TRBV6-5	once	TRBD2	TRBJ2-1	TGTGCCGCTCGGGGAGGGGCCCTCAATGAGCAGTTCTTC	CAARGGALNEQFF
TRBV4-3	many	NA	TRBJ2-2	TGCGCCAGCAGCCAAGATGTAGGGTACACCGGGGAGCTGTTTTTT	CASSQDVGYTGELFF
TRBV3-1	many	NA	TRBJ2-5	TGTGCCAGCAGCCAAGATTCAGGGGTCCAAGAGACCCAGTACTTC	CASSQDSGVQETQYF
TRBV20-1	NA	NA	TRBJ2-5	TGCAGTGCTACCCCTCCGGCCCAAGAGACCCAGTACTTC	CSATPPAQETQYF
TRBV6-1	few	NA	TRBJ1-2	TGTGCCAGCAGTCAGGATACTAACTATGGCTACACCTTC	CASSQDTNYGYTF
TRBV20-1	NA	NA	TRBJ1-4	TGCAGTGCTAGGTTTAGGGGGGATGAAAAACTGTTTTTT	CSARFRGDEKLFF
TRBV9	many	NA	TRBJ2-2	TGTGCCAGCAGCGCGTCAACTCGGGCAGGGGACACCGGGGAGCTGTTTTTT	CASSASTRAGDTGELFF